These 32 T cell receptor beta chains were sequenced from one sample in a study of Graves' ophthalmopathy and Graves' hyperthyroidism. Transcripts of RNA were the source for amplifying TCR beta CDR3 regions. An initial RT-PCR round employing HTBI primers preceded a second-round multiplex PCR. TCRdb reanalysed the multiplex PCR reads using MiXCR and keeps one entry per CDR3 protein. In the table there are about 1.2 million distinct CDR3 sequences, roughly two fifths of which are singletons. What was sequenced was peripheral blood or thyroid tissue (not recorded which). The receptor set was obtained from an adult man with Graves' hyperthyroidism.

The CDR3 spells CSVGGALAEGGQETQYF. DNA for the CDR3: TGCAGTGTAGGTGGAGCACTAGCGGAGGGGGGGCAAGAGACCCAGTACTTC. The rearrangement uses TRBV20-1 and TRBJ2-5, with TRBD2 matching over 8 bases. V gave up 7 bases and J gave up 2 bases; unmatched junction bases: 18. The CDR3 spans 17 residues. CDR1 and CDR2 from the germline V gene are DFQATT and SNEGSKA (reference sequence).

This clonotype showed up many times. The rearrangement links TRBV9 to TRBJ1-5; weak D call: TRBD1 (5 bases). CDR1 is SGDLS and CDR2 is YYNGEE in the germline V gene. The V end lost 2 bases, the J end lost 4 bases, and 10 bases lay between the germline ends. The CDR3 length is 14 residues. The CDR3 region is CASSVDSRNQPQHF. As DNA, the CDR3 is TGTGCCAGCAGCGTTGACAGTCGGAATCAGCCCCAGCATTTT.

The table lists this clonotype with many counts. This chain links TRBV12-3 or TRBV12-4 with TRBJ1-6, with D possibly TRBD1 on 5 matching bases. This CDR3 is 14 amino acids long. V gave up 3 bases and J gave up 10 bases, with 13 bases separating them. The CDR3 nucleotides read TGTGCCAGCAGTTTTGGCAGGGAAGGCTCACCCCTCCACTTT. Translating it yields CASSFGREGSPLHF.

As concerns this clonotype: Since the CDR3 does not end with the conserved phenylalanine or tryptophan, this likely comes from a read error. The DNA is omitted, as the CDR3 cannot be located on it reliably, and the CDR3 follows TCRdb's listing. CDR3: CASSSSGQTL. The V call is TRBV13, the J call TRBJ2-6. The germline V gene has CDR1 PRHDT and CDR2 FYEKMQ (reference sequence). The CDR3 is 10 amino acids in total, end residues counted.

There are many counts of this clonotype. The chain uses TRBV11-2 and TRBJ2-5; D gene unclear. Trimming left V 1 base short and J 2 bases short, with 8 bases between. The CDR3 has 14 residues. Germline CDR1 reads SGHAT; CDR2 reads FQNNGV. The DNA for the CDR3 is TGTGCCAGCAGCTTAGGAGAATTACAAGAGACCCAGTACTTC. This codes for CASSLGELQETQYF. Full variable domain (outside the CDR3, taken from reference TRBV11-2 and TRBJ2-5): EAGVAQSPRYKIIEKRQSVAFWCNPISGHATLYWYQQILGQGPKLLIQFQNNGVVDDSQLPKDRFSAERLKGVDSTLKIQPAKLEDSAVYLCASSLGELQETQYFGPGTRLLVL.

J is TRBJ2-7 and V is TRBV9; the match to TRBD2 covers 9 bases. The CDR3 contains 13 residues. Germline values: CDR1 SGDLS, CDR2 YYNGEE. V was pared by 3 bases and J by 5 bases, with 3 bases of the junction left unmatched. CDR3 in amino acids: CASSGTSADEQYF. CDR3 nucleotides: TGTGCCAGCAGCGGGACTAGCGCCGACGAGCAGTACTTC.

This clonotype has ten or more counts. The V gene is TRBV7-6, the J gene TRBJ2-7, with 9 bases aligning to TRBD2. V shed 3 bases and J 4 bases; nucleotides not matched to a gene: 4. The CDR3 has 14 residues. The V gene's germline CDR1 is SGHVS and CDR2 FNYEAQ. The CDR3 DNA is TGTGCCAGCAGCTTGGAGCGGGAGGCTTACGAGCAGTACTTC. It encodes CASSLEREAYEQYF.

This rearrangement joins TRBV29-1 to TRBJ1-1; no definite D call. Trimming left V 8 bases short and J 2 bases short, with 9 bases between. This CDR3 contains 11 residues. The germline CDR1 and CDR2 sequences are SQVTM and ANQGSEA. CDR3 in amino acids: CSSGPNTEAFF. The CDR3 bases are TGCAGCTCCGGCCCTAACACTGAAGCTTTCTTT.

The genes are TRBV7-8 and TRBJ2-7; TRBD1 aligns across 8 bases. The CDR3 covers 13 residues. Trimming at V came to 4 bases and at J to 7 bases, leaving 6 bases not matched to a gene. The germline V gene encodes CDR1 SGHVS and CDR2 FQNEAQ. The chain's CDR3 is CASSSAGQGEQYF. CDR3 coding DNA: TGTGCCAGCAGCTCAGCAGGACAGGGAGAGCAGTACTTC.

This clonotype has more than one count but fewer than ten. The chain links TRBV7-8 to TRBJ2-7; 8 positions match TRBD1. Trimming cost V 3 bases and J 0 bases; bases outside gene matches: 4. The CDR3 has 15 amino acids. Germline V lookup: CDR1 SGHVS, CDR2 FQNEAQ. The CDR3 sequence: CASSLPGGSSYEQYF. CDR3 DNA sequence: TGTGCCAGCAGCTTGCCAGGGGGCAGCTCCTACGAGCAGTACTTC.

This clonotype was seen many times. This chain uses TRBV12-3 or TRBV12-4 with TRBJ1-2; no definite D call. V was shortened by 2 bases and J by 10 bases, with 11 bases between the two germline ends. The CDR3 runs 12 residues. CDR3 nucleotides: TGTGCCAGCAGTTTACTAGGGCAGGACTACACCTTC. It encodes CASSLLGQDYTF.

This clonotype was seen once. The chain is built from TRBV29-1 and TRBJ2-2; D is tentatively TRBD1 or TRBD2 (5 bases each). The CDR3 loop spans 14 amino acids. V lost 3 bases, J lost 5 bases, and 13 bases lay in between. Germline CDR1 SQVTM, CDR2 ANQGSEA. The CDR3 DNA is TGCAGCGTTGACGGTCAGGGAGTTACCGGGGAGCTGTTTTTT. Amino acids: CSVDGQGVTGELFF.

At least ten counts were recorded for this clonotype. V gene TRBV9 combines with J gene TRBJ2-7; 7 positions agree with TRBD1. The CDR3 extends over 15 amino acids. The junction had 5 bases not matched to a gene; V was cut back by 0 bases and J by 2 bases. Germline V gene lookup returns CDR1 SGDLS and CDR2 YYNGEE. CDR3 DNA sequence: TGTGCCAGCAGCGTAGCTGGGGACAGTCCCTACGAGCAGTACTTC. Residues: CASSVAGDSPYEQYF.

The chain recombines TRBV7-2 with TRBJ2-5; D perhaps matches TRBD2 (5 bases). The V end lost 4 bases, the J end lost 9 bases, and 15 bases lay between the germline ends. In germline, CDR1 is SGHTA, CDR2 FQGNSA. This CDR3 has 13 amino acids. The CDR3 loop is CASSYNGVVPQYF. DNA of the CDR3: TGTGCCAGCAGCTATAACGGGGTGGTGCCCCAGTACTTC. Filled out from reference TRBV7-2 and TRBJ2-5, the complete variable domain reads GAGVSQSPSNKVTEKGKDVELRCDPISGHTALYWYRQSLGQGLEFLIYFQGNSAPDKSGLPSDRFSAERTGGSVSTLTIQRTQQEDSAVYLCASSYNGVVPQYFGPGTRLLVL.

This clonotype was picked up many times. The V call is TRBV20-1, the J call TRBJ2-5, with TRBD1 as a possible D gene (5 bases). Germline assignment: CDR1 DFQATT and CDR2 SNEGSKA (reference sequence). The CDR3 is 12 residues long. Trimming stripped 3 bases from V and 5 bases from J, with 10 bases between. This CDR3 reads CSASAGLETQYF. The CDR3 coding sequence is TGCAGTGCTAGTGCAGGGTTGGAGACCCAGTACTTC.

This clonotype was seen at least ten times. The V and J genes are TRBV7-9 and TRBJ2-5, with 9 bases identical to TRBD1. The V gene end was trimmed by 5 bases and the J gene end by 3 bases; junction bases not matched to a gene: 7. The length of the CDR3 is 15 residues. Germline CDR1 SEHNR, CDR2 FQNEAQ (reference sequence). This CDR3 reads CASSITGQGEETQYF. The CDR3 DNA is TGTGCCAGCAGCATAACGGGACAGGGAGAAGAGACCCAGTACTTC. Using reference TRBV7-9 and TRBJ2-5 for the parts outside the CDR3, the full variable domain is DTGVSQNPRHKITKRGQNVTFRCDPISEHNRLYWYRQTLGQGPEFLTYFQNEAQLEKSRLLSDRFSAERPKGSFSTLEIQRTEQGDSAMYLCASSITGQGEETQYFGPGTRLLVL.

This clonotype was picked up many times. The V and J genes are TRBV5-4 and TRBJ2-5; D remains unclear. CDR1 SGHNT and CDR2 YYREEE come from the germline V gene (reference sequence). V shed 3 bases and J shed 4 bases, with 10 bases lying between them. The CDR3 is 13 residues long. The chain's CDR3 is CASSSFPGETQYF. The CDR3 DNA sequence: TGTGCCAGCAGCTCGTTTCCAGGAGAGACCCAGTACTTC.

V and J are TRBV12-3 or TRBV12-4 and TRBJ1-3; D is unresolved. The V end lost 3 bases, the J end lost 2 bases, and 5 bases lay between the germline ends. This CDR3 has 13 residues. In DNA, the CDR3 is TGTGCCAGCAGTTTTTTTGCTGGAAACACCATATATTTT. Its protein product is CASSFFAGNTIYF.

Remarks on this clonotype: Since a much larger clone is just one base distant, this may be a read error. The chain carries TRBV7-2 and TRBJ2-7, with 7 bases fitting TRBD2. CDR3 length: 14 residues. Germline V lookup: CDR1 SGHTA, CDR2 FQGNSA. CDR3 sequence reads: CASGLAAGVDEQYF. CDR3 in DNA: TGTGCCAGCGGCTTAGCGGCGGGAGTCGACGAGCAGTACTTC.

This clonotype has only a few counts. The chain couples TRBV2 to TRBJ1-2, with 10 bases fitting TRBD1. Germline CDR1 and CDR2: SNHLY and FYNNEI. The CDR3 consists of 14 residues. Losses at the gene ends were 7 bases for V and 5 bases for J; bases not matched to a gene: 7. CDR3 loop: CASTAGTGDYGYTF. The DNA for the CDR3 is TGTGCCAGCACAGCCGGGACAGGGGATTATGGCTACACCTTC.

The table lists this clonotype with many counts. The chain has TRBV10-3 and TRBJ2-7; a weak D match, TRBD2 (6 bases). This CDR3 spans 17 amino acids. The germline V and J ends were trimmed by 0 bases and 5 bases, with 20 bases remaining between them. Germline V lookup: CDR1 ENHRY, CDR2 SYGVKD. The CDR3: CAISESRLGVQNDEQYF. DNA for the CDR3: TGTGCCATCAGTGAGTCTAGACTAGGAGTGCAGAACGACGAGCAGTACTTC.

Here the CDR3 DNA reads TGTGCCAGCAGCTACAAAGGGGGGGTCACGACTGAAGCTTTCTTT. This sequence encodes CASSYKGGVTTEAFF. The V call is TRBV7-2, the J call TRBJ1-1; TRBD1 is a possible D gene (6 bases). The length of the CDR3 is 15 residues. Germline V gene lookup returns CDR1 SGHTA and CDR2 FQGNSA. The germline V and J ends were trimmed by 4 bases and 5 bases, with 17 bases remaining between them.

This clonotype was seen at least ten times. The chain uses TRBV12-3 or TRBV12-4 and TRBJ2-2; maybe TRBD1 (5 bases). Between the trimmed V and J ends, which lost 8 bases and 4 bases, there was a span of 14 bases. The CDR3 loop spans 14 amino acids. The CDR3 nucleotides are TGTGCCAGCTCGTGGGGCAGAGCCACCGGGGAGCTGTTTTTT. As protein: CASSWGRATGELFF.

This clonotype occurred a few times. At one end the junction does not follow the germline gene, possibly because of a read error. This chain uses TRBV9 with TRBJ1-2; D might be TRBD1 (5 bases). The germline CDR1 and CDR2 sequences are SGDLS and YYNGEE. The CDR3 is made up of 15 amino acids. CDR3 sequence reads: CASSVVQGQDYGHTF. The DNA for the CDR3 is TGTGCCAGCAGCGTAGTGCAGGGTCAAGACTATGGCCACACCTTC. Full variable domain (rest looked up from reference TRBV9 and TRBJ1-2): DSGVTQTPKHLITATGQRVTLRCSPRSGDLSVYWYQQSLDQGLQFLIQYYNGEERAKGNILERFSAQQFPDLHSELNLSSLELGDSALYFCASSVVQGQDYGHTFGSGTRLTVV.

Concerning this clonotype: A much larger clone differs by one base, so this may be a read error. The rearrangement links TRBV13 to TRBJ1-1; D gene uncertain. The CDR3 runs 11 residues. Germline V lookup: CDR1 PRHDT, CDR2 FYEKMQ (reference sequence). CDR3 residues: CASGLVGLAFF. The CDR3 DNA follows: TGTGCCAGCGGCTTAGTTGGCTTGGCTTTCTTT.

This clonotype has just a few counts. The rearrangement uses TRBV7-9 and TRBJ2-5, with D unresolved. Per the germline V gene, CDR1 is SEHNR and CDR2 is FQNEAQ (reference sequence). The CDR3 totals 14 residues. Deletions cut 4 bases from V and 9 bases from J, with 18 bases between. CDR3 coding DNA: TGTGCCAGCAGCTCCGAATCGGGCAATCAGCCCCAGTACTTC. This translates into CASSSESGNQPQYF.

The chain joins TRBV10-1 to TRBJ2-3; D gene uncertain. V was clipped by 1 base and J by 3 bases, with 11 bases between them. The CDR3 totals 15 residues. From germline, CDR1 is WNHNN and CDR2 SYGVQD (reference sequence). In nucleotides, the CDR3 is TGCGCCAGCAGTGAGTTTGTAGAGACTACAGATACGCAGTATTTT. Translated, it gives CASSEFVETTDTQYF.

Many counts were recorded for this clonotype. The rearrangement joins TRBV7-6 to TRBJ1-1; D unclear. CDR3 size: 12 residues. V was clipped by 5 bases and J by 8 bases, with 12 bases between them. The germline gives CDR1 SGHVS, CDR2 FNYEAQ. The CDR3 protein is CASSPGGREAFF. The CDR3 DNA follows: TGTGCCAGCAGCCCGGGCGGCAGAGAAGCTTTCTTT.

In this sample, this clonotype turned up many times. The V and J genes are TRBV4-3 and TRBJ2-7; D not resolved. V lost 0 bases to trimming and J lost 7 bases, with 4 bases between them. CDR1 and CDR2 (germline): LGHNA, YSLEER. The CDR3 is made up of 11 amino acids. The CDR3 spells CASSQDEEQYF. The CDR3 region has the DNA TGCGCCAGCAGCCAAGATGAGGAGCAGTACTTC.

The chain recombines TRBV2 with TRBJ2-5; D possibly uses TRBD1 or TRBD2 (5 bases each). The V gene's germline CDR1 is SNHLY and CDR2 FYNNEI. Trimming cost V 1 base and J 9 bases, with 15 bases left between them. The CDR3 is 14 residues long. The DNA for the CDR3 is TGTGCCAGCAGTGAAGGAGGGGTTGGTCAGCCCCAGTACTTC. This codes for CASSEGGVGQPQYF. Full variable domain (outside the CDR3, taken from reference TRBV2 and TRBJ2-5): EPEVTQTPSHQVTQMGQEVILRCVPISNHLYFYWYRQILGQKVEFLVSFYNNEISEKSEIFDDQFSVERPDGSNFTLKIRSTKLEDSAMYFCASSEGGVGQPQYFGPGTRLLVL.

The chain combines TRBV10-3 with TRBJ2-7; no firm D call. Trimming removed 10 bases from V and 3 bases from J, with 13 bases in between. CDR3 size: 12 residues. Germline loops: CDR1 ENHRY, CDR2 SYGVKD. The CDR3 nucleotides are TGTGCCAGCAGAAGGGTCAACTACGAGCAGTACTTC. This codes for CASRRVNYEQYF.

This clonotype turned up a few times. The CDR3 bases are TGCGCCAGCAGCCAACACCCCGGGACTAGGCCGAACACTGAAGCTTTCTTT. It translates to CASSQHPGTRPNTEAFF. The genes are TRBV4-3 and TRBJ1-1, with D possibly being TRBD1 (5 bases). Between the trimmed V and J ends, which lost 2 bases and 1 base, there was a span of 17 bases. The germline V gene encodes CDR1 LGHNA and CDR2 YSLEER. The CDR3 has 17 residues.